This paragraph covers one T cell receptor beta chain sequence. Its cognate antigen is unknown. The sample comes from a study of post-analysis software for immune sequencing data. Study-wide background: Progressive-relapsing, secondary progressive and relapsing-remitting multiple sclerosis were among the disease courses included. The study, taken as a whole, reports: Comparison of patients with controls showed five TRBV segments more frequent in patients, TRBV5-6, TRBV5-1 and TRBV20-1 among them.

Libraries were made from TCR beta cDNA, and they carried unique molecular identifiers. MiXCR was run by TCRdb on the PCR reads, yielding one entry per CDR3 protein. This sample has about 770,000 distinct CDR3 sequences, with roughly 46% found just once. The germline CDR1 and CDR2 sequences are SGHRS and YFSETQ. J lost 3 bases, V lost 3 bases, and 3 bases had no gene match. This CDR3 has 15 amino acids. Sequencing input: blood. The chain links TRBV5-1 to TRBJ2-1; TRBD1 matches 10 bases. This clonotype originated in a girl between 10 and 17 years old with multiple sclerosis. Here the CDR3 DNA reads TGCGCCAGCAGCTCCGGGACAGGGGACTACAATGAGCAGTTCTTC. Protein product: CASSSGTGDYNEQFF.